This T cell receptor (beta chain) was found in a study of cytomegalovirus exposure and HLA in healthy donors listed by TCRdb under 2017. The study in broad terms: According to an earlier analysis of 587 of the donors, about 180 million T cells yielded over 100 million unique TCR beta sequences and about 300 Gb of sequence data. A separate validation cohort of roughly 120 different subjects was used in addition to the approximately 700-subject first cohort. Using immunosequencing, the study profiled T cell repertoires from approximately 700 subjects and related those repertoires to cytomegalovirus serostatus. Class I and class II HLA loci were covered by the typing at four-digit resolution. Rather than drawing on any new phenotypic data, the later analysis identified candidate immune exposures from TCR beta sequences and the way those sequences occurred across donors. About 5 DR-DQ haplotypes were handled as single units for association and clustering, since linkage in the cohort was strong. Among the roughly 380 genotyped donors, approximately 77% belonged to the genetic ancestry cluster associated with self-reported Caucasian donors. A later analysis re-analyzed previously published TCR beta repertoires from 550 to 700 donors and added high-resolution HLA genotyping to study TCR occurrence patterns. Among roughly 400 genotyped donors of the cohort, an average of around 240,000 unique TCR beta nucleotide sequences was sequenced per donor, of which about 19% were non-productive. Every repertoire in the discovery cohort had been generated on one and the same sequencing platform. Approximately 310 gigabases of sequencing data and 80 million or so unique TCR sequences were included in an early release covering roughly 700 HLA-typed donors. High-throughput TCR immunosequencing, statistical association of individual TCRs with disease status, and machine learning were combined to predict cytomegalovirus infection status. Typing coverage differed by locus: A, B, C, DRB1 and DQB1 were typed in roughly 620-630 donors, DQA1 in 500 to 550, DPA1 in nearly 610, and DPB1 in around 440. Genome-wide SNP genotypes for about three fifths of the roughly 670 donors were used in a later genetic analysis, which treated that subset as a discovery cohort. Donor age, sex, ethnicity and CMV serostatus were compiled alongside the repertoire data. To decide whether each TCR beta V gene segment behaved as functional or pseudogenic, an earlier analysis of some 580 of the donors relied on high-throughput TCR beta sequencing. The study aimed to test whether cataloging public T cell receptors could reveal signatures of past pathogen exposure. General conclusions and limits of the study: In a later analysis, HLA-associated TCR beta chains were found to be more clonally expanded and to have lower generation probabilities than equally common non-associated chains. The authors suggested that the approach could potentially be extended to other disease states and immunological phenotypes. According to a later genetic analysis, donors in an Asian-associated ancestry cluster had fewer N-insertions in productive TCRs than the roughly 670-donor mean. In both the original and validation cohorts, the classifier was reported to diagnose cytomegalovirus status with high specificity and sensitivity. When HLA alleles, especially DR and DQ, strongly co-occurred, TCR associations were difficult to assign to individual alleles. In a later analysis, TCR association rates were found to vary across HLA loci, with the most associated TCRs seen for DRB1 alleles and the fewest for HLA-C alleles. Most TCR sequences were observed very rarely across donors, whereas some public TCRs were present in many individuals. CMV serostatus was the only immune exposure information available for the cohort. Presence/absence analyses assumed roughly uniform sequencing depth across donors, an assumption that may not hold. The study listed around 160 TCR beta chains as associated with cytomegalovirus. Because HLA typing was missing for some donors at each locus, association tests included only the typed subset. According to a later analysis, parvovirus B19, influenza, CMV and Epstein-Barr virus appeared linked to several top co-occurrence clusters. In a later genetic analysis, a missense DCLRE1C variant was associated with V-gene and J-gene trimming of TCR beta chains, and the association was replicated in an independent cohort. Three of the identified cytomegalovirus-associated TCR beta chains were confirmed in vitro to be specific for cytomegalovirus antigens. Because counts were too low, about 18 rarely observed V segments, including chromosome 9 orphons, were excluded from the earlier analysis of 587 of the donors. A group of highly shared sequence variants was considered likely to be a technical artifact of the sequencing pipeline. Linkage disequilibrium might explain the correlated functional status among segregating V segments, but an unknown experimental factor could not be excluded. A later analysis associated 16,951 TCR beta sequences with specific HLA alleles at a false discovery rate of 0.05. The cohort was sequenced for TCR beta chains only, and without alpha or paired-chain data the features that could be detected were limited. A further reported finding was that TCR beta sequences accurately predicted the HLA-A and HLA-B alleles for most subjects in the first cohort. In a later analysis, most CMV-associated TCR beta chains were found to appear HLA-restricted, with HLA associations seemingly driven largely by CMV exposure. Because the 87-base-pair reads could not distinguish some IMGT-functional V segments, including TRBV6-2 and TRBV6-3, those segments were excluded. In an earlier analysis of 587 of the donors, most TCR beta V segments were observed in productive rearrangements about 87% or about 30% of the time, broadly matching IMGT annotations.

For CDR1 and CDR2, the germline V gene lists MGHDK and SYGVNS. Measured from the cysteine to the phenylalanine, the CDR3 is 11 residues long. Only the CDR3 DNA stays, 33 bases, in frame from base 1. The V and J ends are trimmed by 8 bases and 6 bases, leaving 7 bases between them. Libraries were built with the immunoSEQ multiplex PCR assay. For the multiplex PCR, a mixture combining 60 forward primers for TCR Vbeta segments and 13 reverse primers for TCR Jbeta segments was used. Amplification of the CDR3 region of rearranged TCR beta genes was performed with a multiplex PCR assay on genomic DNA. The Illumina HiSeq System was used to sequence the amplified TCR beta libraries as 87-base-pair reads. As for how the authors treated the data: A later analysis counted about 82 million unique TCR beta chains across the roughly 700 repertoires, and some 11 million of these chains were shared by at least two donors. Raw reads were error-corrected and collapsed into unique sequences by a nearest-neighbor algorithm in which closely related sequences were merged to remove PCR and sequencing errors. To assign V, D and J gene segments, CDR3 sequences were aligned to IMGT reference sequences. For a sequence to be retained, a match of at least six nucleotides to both a V gene segment and a J gene segment was required. A rearrangement was called productive if the CDR3 had no stop codons and remained in frame with V and J, and every other rearrangement was called non-productive. Following IMGT convention, CDR3 was defined as the stretch from the second conserved V-encoded cysteine to the conserved J-encoded phenylalanine. Sequences without an unambiguous match to a single V gene segment were excluded from the earlier analysis of a few hundred of the donors. An earlier analysis of a few hundred of the donors called V segments functional above 56.7% productive rearrangements and segregating when the between-donor standard deviation exceeded 5%. A statistical classification framework was developed to diagnose cytomegalovirus status using the catalog of TCR beta chain sequences. In a later analysis, V and J genes were assigned by comparing TCR nucleotide sequences against IMGT/GENE-DB human TR gene sequences. The TCRdist pipeline was used in a later analysis to assign CDR3 sequences and most-parsimonious VDJ recombination scenarios. In a later analysis, each TCR beta chain was defined by its CDR3 amino acid sequence together with its V-gene family, and reads lacking a unique V-gene family were excluded. In a later analysis, approximately 590 highly shared, low-generation-probability nucleotide sequences were removed to address suspected cross-contamination and a sequencing artifact. A later analysis calculated a clonal expansion index for each public chain from normalized within-repertoire ranks of inferred template counts. In a later analysis, generation probabilities were computed with a VDJ recombination model fitted to out-of-frame rearrangements, and the resulting probabilities were checked against IGoR. In a later analysis, hypergeometric tests were used to score TCR-TCR, TCR-HLA and TCR-CMV co-occurrence, with a repertoire-size bias correction applied to TCR pairs. False discovery rates were estimated in a later analysis by permuting HLA or CMV assignments 20 times. In a later analysis, co-occurring TCRs were grouped with DBSCAN, and TCRdist sequence similarity was added when clustering was performed within HLA-allele-positive subsets. Repertoires with fewer than 30,000 or more than 120,000 public chains were left out of co-occurrence clustering, as were four to six repertoires with anomalous nucleotide sharing. TCRdb limited this immuneACCESS table to in-frame rearrangements with V and J called. A share of clones is missing; checked studies link under half to unresolved V genes, and the rest is unexplained. V and J calls and clone size are as listed in that table; D and trimming were resolved from the DNA. This sample holds 150,000 to 190,000 clones; 80% to 90% were observed only once. Less than 2.5% of the sample belongs to the ten largest clones.

A few counts support this clone. The specificity of this receptor is unknown. No qualities accompany the bases; no much larger clone lies one base away. The cohort comprised several hundred healthy bone marrow donors. At the time of sampling, every cohort member was nominally healthy, though immune exposures that went unrecorded were likely present. The donor tested CMV seronegative and was one of the 352 seronegative cohort members. A peripheral blood sample was provided by each donor, and peripheral blood mononuclear cells were used for TCR beta sequencing. Genomic DNA extraction from the blood cell samples was performed with the Qiagen DNeasy Blood Extraction Kit.

Recombination joined TRBV25-1 with TRBJ1-4, with the D gene too uncertain to name. The receptor was isolated from a woman aged 18 to 35 in good health and CMV-seronegative. The sequenced sample was PBMCs. Read as DNA, the sequence is TGTGCCAGCCGCCGGGATGAAAAACTGTTTTTT. The translation is CASRRDEKLFF.